A selection of T cell receptor beta chains follows, all from one sample in a study of blood T cell repertoires in COVID-19. TCRdb keeps only in-frame clones here, not all; method: immunoSEQ multiplex PCR. The data contain 410,000 or so clones, approximately 89% of them singletons. Sequenced sample: peripheral blood. The receptor source for this set is a woman aged 40 to 50 with COVID-19, enrolled during active disease. CDR3s include the opening cysteine and the closing phenylalanine or tryptophan. Each record gives: V gene, CDR3 protein.

v_call: TRBV2; cdr3_aa: CASSAGGASNQPQHF
v_call: TRBV30; cdr3_aa: CAWSVPPRTREAFF
v_call: TRBV5-1; cdr3_aa: CASSLAVSNTGELFF
v_call: TRBV13; cdr3_aa: CASSLGAGGYTF
v_call: TRBV7-8; cdr3_aa: CASSLAGTVSGNTIYF
v_call: TRBV6-1; cdr3_aa: CASSARTGTTQDQPQHF
v_call: TRBV19; cdr3_aa: CASRTGNGNEKLFF
v_call: TRBV27; cdr3_aa: CASSRRDRGSEQYF
v_call: TRBV6-2/TRBV6-3; cdr3_aa: CASSYGGESTEAFF
v_call: TRBV19; cdr3_aa: CASSRAGVNTEAFF
v_call: TRBV10-3; cdr3_aa: CAISQPRSSYEQYF
v_call: TRBV7-2; cdr3_aa: CASSRYKGTSGGSYEQYF
v_call: TRBV5-3; cdr3_aa: CARSPPTGGAYEQYF
v_call: TRBV6-2/TRBV6-3; cdr3_aa: CASSYEESYYGYTF
v_call: TRBV18; cdr3_aa: CASSPRRDSQETQYF
v_call: TRBV12-5; cdr3_aa: CASGLGGSETQYF
v_call: TRBV13; cdr3_aa: CASSLGGNYGYTF
v_call: TRBV4-3; cdr3_aa: CASSQDRTVYGYTF
v_call: TRBV28; cdr3_aa: CASRDWNTGTDTQYF
v_call: TRBV19; cdr3_aa: CASISGGPVNYGYTF
v_call: TRBV7-2; cdr3_aa: CASSLQGTGSNEQFF
v_call: TRBV24-1; cdr3_aa: CATSVRAGGQETQYF
v_call: TRBV25-1; cdr3_aa: CASGPGYGTEAFF
v_call: TRBV6-2/TRBV6-3; cdr3_aa: CASSSSRGNEQFF
v_call: TRBV7-9; cdr3_aa: CASSSHGGGDQPQHF
v_call: TRBV9; cdr3_aa: CASSAQGTEAFF
v_call: TRBV9; cdr3_aa: CASSEREGLGELFF
v_call: TRBV12-3/TRBV12-4; cdr3_aa: CASSQRGWDEQFF
v_call: TRBV5-4; cdr3_aa: CASSQDRAQPQHF
v_call: TRBV27; cdr3_aa: CASSHLLGQGNGYTF
v_call: TRBV12-3/TRBV12-4; cdr3_aa: CASSSGTGDYTF
v_call: TRBV2; cdr3_aa: CASSADRGLDEQYF
v_call: TRBV5-4; cdr3_aa: CASSSGPEDDQPQHF
v_call: TRBV27; cdr3_aa: CASSPYRGGTEAFF
v_call: TRBV3-1/TRBV3-2; cdr3_aa: CASSRGLAGDEQFF
v_call: TRBV28; cdr3_aa: CASTQGSNQPQHF
v_call: TRBV28; cdr3_aa: CASGQVPYNSPLHF
v_call: TRBV6-2/TRBV6-3; cdr3_aa: CASSYRASIEETQYF
v_call: TRBV30; cdr3_aa: CAWATGSNQPQHF
v_call: TRBV12-3/TRBV12-4; cdr3_aa: CASSFRYEQYF
v_call: TRBV7-2; cdr3_aa: CASSLGPYYEQYF
v_call: TRBV6-5; cdr3_aa: CASSLDRGNTEAFF
v_call: TRBV5-1; cdr3_aa: CASSLAGTDYGYTF
v_call: TRBV7-8; cdr3_aa: CASSLGDIGTEAFF
v_call: TRBV4-3; cdr3_aa: CASSPAVNYGYTF
v_call: TRBV19; cdr3_aa: CASSNREGGYTF
v_call: TRBV3-1/TRBV3-2; cdr3_aa: CASSHPGSWAGDTEAFF
v_call: TRBV11-2; cdr3_aa: CASSLGGQGGIVGNYGYTF
v_call: TRBV6-5; cdr3_aa: CASSTPRYGYTF
v_call: TRBV10-3; cdr3_aa: CAIRKGTGEGEQYF
v_call: TRBV18; cdr3_aa: CASSPLRTSGSTDTQYF
v_call: TRBV21-1; cdr3_aa: CASSKGGRPEGEKLFF
v_call: TRBV6-5; cdr3_aa: CASSTGHAGDSPLHF
v_call: TRBV14; cdr3_aa: CASSSMGVGELFF
v_call: TRBV6-5; cdr3_aa: CASSYFGGSSYEQYF